Listed below are T cell receptor beta chains from one sample, sequenced in a study of cytomegalovirus exposure and HLA in healthy donors. The assay was immunoSEQ multiplex PCR, and TCRdb's table has in-frame clones only and misses some. There are 90,000 to 130,000 clones in the sample; around nine tenths occur only once, and roughly 1.4% lies in the top ten. Sequenced: PBMCs. Receptor source: a woman aged 25-40 years in good health and CMV-seropositive. The CDR3 runs from the conserved cysteine through the conserved F or W. The order of the fields is D gene, V gene, clone size, J gene, CDR3 length, CDR3 DNA, CDR3 protein. A D gene is named only where the DNA matches it firmly. Expanded clones get a size class; other rows say once, few or many, or leave the size out.

TRBD1	TRBV5-1	.	TRBJ2-7	17	TGCGCCAGCAGCCCGTGGCCGGGACAGGGCACTGTTTACGAGCAGTACTTC	CASSPWPGQGTVYEQYF
TRBD1	TRBV6-1	.	TRBJ2-5	13	TGTGCCAGCAGTGATGGACAGGGAGAGACCCAGTACTTC	CASSDGQGETQYF
.	TRBV6-6	once	TRBJ2-7	14	TGTGCCAGCAGTTCGACTCGGGAGTCCCAGGAGCAGTACTTC	CASSSTRESQEQYF
TRBD1	TRBV19	.	TRBJ2-7	13	TGTGCCAGTAGTCCCCAACAGGGGCACGAGCAGTACTTC	CASSPQQGHEQYF
TRBD2	TRBV11-2	.	TRBJ2-7	15	TGTGCCAGCAGCTTAGCGGCTAGCGGGGCCTACGAGCAGTACTTC	CASSLAASGAYEQYF
.	TRBV28	once	TRBJ2-2	13	TGTGCCAGCAGTTTAAATAGAACCGGGGAGCTGTTTTTT	CASSLNRTGELFF
.	TRBV19	.	TRBJ2-1	15	TGTGCCAGTGCCCGAACAGGGCGGTCCTACAATGAGCAGTTCTTC	CASARTGRSYNEQFF
.	TRBV4-3	.	TRBJ1-4	17	TGCGCCAGCAGCCAAACCAGATTGCGGGTTACCAAAGTTAAACTGTTTTTT	CASSQTRLRVTKVKLFF
.	TRBV19	few	TRBJ1-6	12	TGTGCCAGTCGACAGAATAATTCACCCCTCCACTTT	CASRQNNSPLHF
TRBD1	TRBV6-4	.	TRBJ2-7	15	TGTGCCAGCAGTGGGGGACAGGGGGACTCCTACGAGCAGTACTTC	CASSGGQGDSYEQYF
.	TRBV5-1	.	TRBJ1-1	13	TGCGCCAGCAGCTTGGCCACGGTCTCTGAAGCTTTCTTT	CASSLATVSEAFF
TRBD2	TRBV5-1	.	TRBJ2-3	16	TGCGCCAGCAGCTCCTTAGCGGGGGGAAAAGGAGATACGCAGTATTTT	CASSSLAGGKGDTQYF
.	TRBV20-1	.	TRBJ2-1	11	TGCAGTGCTAGACTTTACAATGAGCAGTTCTTC	CSARLYNEQFF
TRBD1	TRBV5-1	.	TRBJ2-5	17	TGCGCCAGCAGCAGGGCCGGGACAGGGGGCGCGGGGGAGACCCAGTACTTC	CASSRAGTGGAGETQYF
.	TRBV6-5	.	TRBJ2-3	14	TGTGCCAGCAGGCCAGGGGGGAGCACAGATACGCAGTATTTT	CASRPGGSTDTQYF
.	TRBV2	.	TRBJ1-1	14	TGTGCCAGCAGGGAGGGGCCTAGGGTCACTGAAGCTTTCTTT	CASREGPRVTEAFF
TRBD2	TRBV7-8	.	TRBJ2-7	13	TGTGCCAGCGGACTAGCGGGGACCTACGAGCAGTACTTC	CASGLAGTYEQYF
.	TRBV11-2	.	TRBJ1-6	12	TGTGCCAGCAGCCCCGTACCCGGGGCCCTCCACTTT	CASSPVPGALHF
TRBD2	TRBV6-5	.	TRBJ2-2	16	TGTGCCAGCAGTTACTCCCCGGGAGGGTCCGGCGGGGAGCTGTTTTTT	CASSYSPGGSGGELFF
.	TRBV4-3	.	TRBJ1-4	18	TGCGCCAGCAGCCAACACCCTCAAAGACAGGATAGAAATGAAAAACTGTTTTTT	CASSQHPQRQDRNEKLFF
.	TRBV4-2	medium-sized	TRBJ2-5	15	TGTGCCAGCAGCCAAGATACCGGGGGGCCAATAACCCAGTACTTC	CASSQDTGGPITQYF
.	TRBV28	.	TRBJ1-4	12	TGTGCCAGCAGAGAGTCCGTGGAAAAACTGTTTTTT	CASRESVEKLFF
TRBD1	TRBV11-2	once	TRBJ1-2	15	TGTGCCAGCAGCTTAGCCGGGACAGGGGCCCATGGCTACACCTTC	CASSLAGTGAHGYTF
TRBD1	TRBV18	.	TRBJ2-7	14	TGTGCCAGCTCACCGGGACAGGGCCCCTACGAGCAGTACTTC	CASSPGQGPYEQYF
TRBD2	TRBV4-1	.	TRBJ2-7	18	TGCGCCAGCAGCCAAGATTTTGTTAGGGGACTAGCCACCTACGAGCAGTACTTC	CASSQDFVRGLATYEQYF
.	TRBV10-1	.	TRBJ1-1	12	TGCGCCAGCAGGAGCATGAACACTGAAGCTTTCTTT	CASRSMNTEAFF
.	TRBV30	.	TRBJ2-1	14	TGTGCCTGGAGCGGGGACTTGTCCTACAATGAGCAGTTCTTC	CAWSGDLSYNEQFF
.	TRBV5-1	.	TRBJ2-7	11	TGCGCCAGCAGCATCGGGGACGAGCAGTACTTC	CASSIGDEQYF